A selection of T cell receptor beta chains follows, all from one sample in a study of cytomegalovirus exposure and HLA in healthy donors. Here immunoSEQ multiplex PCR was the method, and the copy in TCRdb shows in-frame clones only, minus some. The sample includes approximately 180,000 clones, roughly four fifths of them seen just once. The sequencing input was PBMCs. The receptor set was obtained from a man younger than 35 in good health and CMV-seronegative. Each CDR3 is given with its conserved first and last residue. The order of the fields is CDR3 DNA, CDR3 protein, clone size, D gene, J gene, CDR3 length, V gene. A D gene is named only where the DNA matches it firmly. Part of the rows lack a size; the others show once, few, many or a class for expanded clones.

TGTGCCAGCAGTCCCGCGGGACAGTCGAACACCGGGGAGCTGTTTTTT	CASSPAGQSNTGELFF	once	.	TRBJ2-2	16	TRBV27
TGTGCCAGCAGATCCCCAGGACAGAGCTACGAGCAGTACTTC	CASRSPGQSYEQYF	.	.	TRBJ2-7	14	TRBV2
TGTGCCAGCAGCTTAGATTGGGGTATCGGGACAGGGAACACTGAAGCTTTCTTT	CASSLDWGIGTGNTEAFF	.	TRBD1	TRBJ1-1	18	TRBV11-3
TGTGCCACCAGCAGGAGAGGGATCGTAGGTTACACCTTC	CATSRRGIVGYTF	.	.	TRBJ1-2	13	TRBV15
TGTGCCAGTAGACGCGGACAGGGTGATTCTCAAGAGACCCAGTACTTC	CASRRGQGDSQETQYF	.	TRBD1	TRBJ2-5	16	TRBV19
TGCGCCAGCAGCTCCGGGTCTAGCCTACCCCAAGAGACCCAGTACTTC	CASSSGSSLPQETQYF	.	.	TRBJ2-5	16	TRBV5-1
TGCGCCAGCAGCTCGACAGGGGAAACGACCGGGGAGCTGTTTTTT	CASSSTGETTGELFF	.	TRBD1	TRBJ2-2	15	TRBV5-1
TGTGCCAGCAGTGGGACAGGGGGCATGGACGAGCAGTACTTC	CASSGTGGMDEQYF	.	TRBD1	TRBJ2-7	14	TRBV5-4
TGTGCCAGCAGCGTAGGGACAGGGGACATTAGCTACACCTTC	CASSVGTGDISYTF	.	TRBD1	TRBJ1-2	14	TRBV7-9
TGTGCCAGCAGCGACGACAGGGTGGACAAAAACATTCAGTACTTC	CASSDDRVDKNIQYF	.	TRBD1	TRBJ2-4	15	TRBV9
TGTTCCTGCCCAGGTGGGCGCCTGAACACTGAAGCTTTCTTT	CSCPGGRLNTEAFF	.	.	TRBJ1-1	14	TRBV7-9
TGTGCCAGCAGTGAAGGCGACAGGTACTCCAGCTACACCTTC	CASSEGDRYSSYTF	.	.	TRBJ1-2	14	TRBV6-1
TGTGCCAGCAGCTCCGGGACTAGCGGGAGTAATGAGCAGTTCTTC	CASSSGTSGSNEQFF	.	TRBD2	TRBJ2-1	15	TRBV5-6
TGTGCCAGCTCAGGACAGGGAATGACTGAAGCTTTCTTT	CASSGQGMTEAFF	.	TRBD1	TRBJ1-1	13	TRBV2
TGCGCCAGCAGCCAAGAACCCGGACTACTTACCTACGAGCAGTACTTC	CASSQEPGLLTYEQYF	.	.	TRBJ2-7	16	TRBV4-1
TGTGCCAGTAGCCCCACGGGGTACACTGAAGCTTTCTTT	CASSPTGYTEAFF	.	.	TRBJ1-1	13	TRBV19
TGTGCCACCAGACAGAGGGCAACCACATACAATGAGCAGTTCTTC	CATRQRATTYNEQFF	.	.	TRBJ2-1	15	TRBV6-6
TGTGCCAGCAGCTTAGCAACAGGGTTATACTACGAGCAGTACTTC	CASSLATGLYYEQYF	.	.	TRBJ2-7	15	TRBV7-9
TGCGCCAGCCGGGACAGGGGACCTGGGCGGGCCAATGAGCAGTTCTTC	CASRDRGPGRANEQFF	.	TRBD1	TRBJ2-1	16	TRBV5-1
TGTGCCAGCAGTGACCCCACTCGGGGTGTGGAGCAGTACTTC	CASSDPTRGVEQYF	.	.	TRBJ2-7	14	TRBV2
TGTGCCAGCAGCTTTGGAGGAGACAATCAGCCCCAGCATTTT	CASSFGGDNQPQHF	once	.	TRBJ1-5	14	TRBV7-8
TGCGCCAGCAGCCTAGGGGGGGATTATGGCTACACCTTC	CASSLGGDYGYTF	.	.	TRBJ1-2	13	TRBV5-1
TGTGCCAGCAGCCAAGATGGGAGGGTTGAAGAGCAGTACTTC	CASSQDGRVEEQYF	once	TRBD2	TRBJ2-7	14	TRBV4-2
TGTGCCAGCAGTTTCCGGGACAGTTCCTACGAGCAGTACTTC	CASSFRDSSYEQYF	.	TRBD1	TRBJ2-7	14	TRBV27
TGTGCCAGCCTGACTGGGGGGTTTACTGAAGCTTTCTTT	CASLTGGFTEAFF	.	.	TRBJ1-1	13	TRBV18
TGTGCCAGCAGTTTTCGGGGGAATCAGCCCCAGCATTTT	CASSFRGNQPQHF	.	.	TRBJ1-5	13	TRBV27
TGTGCCACCAGCAGAGTAACCGACACGCACTACCAAGAGACCCAGTACTTC	CATSRVTDTHYQETQYF	.	.	TRBJ2-5	17	TRBV15
TGTGCCAGCAGTGGTAAGGAGAGATGGGATTCACCCCTCCACTTT	CASSGKERWDSPLHF	.	.	TRBJ1-6	15	TRBV25-1
TGTGCCAGCAGCTTACAAGCGGGAGGGCTGGAGACCCAGTACTTC	CASSLQAGGLETQYF	.	TRBD2	TRBJ2-5	15	TRBV7-3
TGTGCCAGCAGCTGGGCCCGACCGCCAGATACGCAGTATTTT	CASSWARPPDTQYF	.	.	TRBJ2-3	14	TRBV11-3
TGCAGCGTTGAGGGTGGCAGGGAGGACACTGAAGCTTTCTTT	CSVEGGREDTEAFF	.	.	TRBJ1-1	14	TRBV29-1
TGTGCCAGCGGGTCGCAGGTGTTGACCGGGGAGCTGTTTTTT	CASGSQVLTGELFF	.	.	TRBJ2-2	14	TRBV6-6
TGTGCTAGCAGTGTAGGGACAGGGGCTGCCGGTATGGAGCTGTTTTTT	CASSVGTGAAGMELFF	.	TRBD1	TRBJ2-2	16	TRBV7-7
TGTGCCTGGAGTGCGCTACCTCAGACAGGGGGCCGGGAAAAACTGTTTTTT	CAWSALPQTGGREKLFF	.	TRBD1	TRBJ1-4	17	TRBV30
TGCGCCAGCAGCGCCGCAGCTAGCGGGAGTGTCGATACGCAGTATTTT	CASSAAASGSVDTQYF	.	TRBD2	TRBJ2-3	16	TRBV5-1
TGTGCCAGCAGTTTACAGACCCTAGCGTCCCCTTCCTACGAGCAGTACTTC	CASSLQTLASPSYEQYF	.	.	TRBJ2-7	17	TRBV28
TGTGCCAGCAGGCAGATATCCTACGAGCAGTACTTC	CASRQISYEQYF	.	.	TRBJ2-7	12	TRBV28